A single sample gave rise to the 4 T cell receptor beta chains below, sequenced in a study of T-cell memory formation after mild COVID-19. TCRdb reprocessed the 5' RACE reads via MiXCR and lists one record per CDR3 protein. The repertoire holds 300,000 to 350,000 distinct CDR3 sequences, with just under 20% as singletons. The sequencing sample was made of PBMCs or a T cell subset sorted from them (not recorded which). The receptors originated from a man younger than 30 who had mild COVID-19 (a few samples of this study predate the infection). Cell type and time point are not known.

V gene TRBV20-1 combines with J gene TRBJ1-6; D not resolved. The CDR3 has 14 amino acids. Germline values: CDR1 DFQATT, CDR2 SNEGSKA (reference sequence). Trimming stripped 3 bases from V and 6 bases from J, with 12 bases between. The CDR3 protein is CSASFELRNSPLHF. The CDR3 coding sequence is TGCAGTGCTAGCTTCGAGCTACGTAATTCACCCCTCCACTTT.

This sequence joins TRBV11-1 and TRBJ2-5; weak D call: TRBD1 (5 bases). Between the trimmed V and J ends, which lost 1 base and 0 bases, there was a span of 9 bases. Germline CDR1 is SGHAT and CDR2 is FQDESV (reference sequence). This CDR3 has 15 residues. The CDR3 loop reads CASSLGRQYQETQYF. The CDR3 DNA reads as TGTGCCAGCAGCTTAGGACGACAGTACCAAGAGACCCAGTACTTC.

J is TRBJ2-1 and V is TRBV10-2; either TRBD1 or TRBD2 may fit D (5 bases each). V shed 6 bases and J shed 7 bases, with 10 bases lying between them. CDR1 WSHSY and CDR2 SAAADI come from the germline V gene. The CDR3 is 12 amino acids. The CDR3 DNA sequence: TGCGCCAGCAGCGCCTGGGGGAATGAGCAGTTCTTC. Its translation: CASSAWGNEQFF.

There are a few counts of this clonotype. The chain uses TRBV29-1 and TRBJ2-5; D remains unclear. The CDR3 has 13 residues. Germline values: CDR1 SQVTM, CDR2 ANQGSEA. V lost 6 bases and J lost 0, with 11 bases in between. The chain's CDR3 is CSVGTEYQETQYF. The CDR3 DNA sequence: TGCAGCGTAGGCACAGAGTACCAAGAGACCCAGTACTTC.